Here is one TCR beta chain with its context. The V and J ends lost 5 bases and 6 bases respectively, with 14 bases between them. Per the germline V gene, CDR1 is LNHDA and CDR2 is SQIVND (reference sequence). The CDR3 sequence is 13 residues long. TCRdb re-analysed the RT-PCR reads in MiXCR, keeping a single row per CDR3 protein. The repertoire holds hundreds of thousands of distinct CDR3 sequences, 25% seen once, with 1.5% to 2% in the top ten. The data are from a study of response to subunit inactivated influenza vaccine. The specimen comprised CD4+ T cells sorted from PBMCs, sampled more than 4 days after vaccination. The chain has TRBV19 and TRBJ2-7; D unclear. The receptor's source is a man aged 50 to 59 who received an inactivated influenza vaccine. CDR3 nucleotides: TGTGCCAGTAGTGACCTAGGGAAATCCGAGCAGTACTTC. It encodes CASSDLGKSEQYF. The variable domain in full, completed from reference TRBV19 and TRBJ2-7, reads DGGITQSPKYLFRKEGQNVTLSCEQNLNHDAMYWYRQDPGQGLRLIYYSQIVNDFQKGDIAEGYSVSREKKESFPLTVTSAQKNPTAFYLCASSDLGKSEQYFGPGTRLTVT.